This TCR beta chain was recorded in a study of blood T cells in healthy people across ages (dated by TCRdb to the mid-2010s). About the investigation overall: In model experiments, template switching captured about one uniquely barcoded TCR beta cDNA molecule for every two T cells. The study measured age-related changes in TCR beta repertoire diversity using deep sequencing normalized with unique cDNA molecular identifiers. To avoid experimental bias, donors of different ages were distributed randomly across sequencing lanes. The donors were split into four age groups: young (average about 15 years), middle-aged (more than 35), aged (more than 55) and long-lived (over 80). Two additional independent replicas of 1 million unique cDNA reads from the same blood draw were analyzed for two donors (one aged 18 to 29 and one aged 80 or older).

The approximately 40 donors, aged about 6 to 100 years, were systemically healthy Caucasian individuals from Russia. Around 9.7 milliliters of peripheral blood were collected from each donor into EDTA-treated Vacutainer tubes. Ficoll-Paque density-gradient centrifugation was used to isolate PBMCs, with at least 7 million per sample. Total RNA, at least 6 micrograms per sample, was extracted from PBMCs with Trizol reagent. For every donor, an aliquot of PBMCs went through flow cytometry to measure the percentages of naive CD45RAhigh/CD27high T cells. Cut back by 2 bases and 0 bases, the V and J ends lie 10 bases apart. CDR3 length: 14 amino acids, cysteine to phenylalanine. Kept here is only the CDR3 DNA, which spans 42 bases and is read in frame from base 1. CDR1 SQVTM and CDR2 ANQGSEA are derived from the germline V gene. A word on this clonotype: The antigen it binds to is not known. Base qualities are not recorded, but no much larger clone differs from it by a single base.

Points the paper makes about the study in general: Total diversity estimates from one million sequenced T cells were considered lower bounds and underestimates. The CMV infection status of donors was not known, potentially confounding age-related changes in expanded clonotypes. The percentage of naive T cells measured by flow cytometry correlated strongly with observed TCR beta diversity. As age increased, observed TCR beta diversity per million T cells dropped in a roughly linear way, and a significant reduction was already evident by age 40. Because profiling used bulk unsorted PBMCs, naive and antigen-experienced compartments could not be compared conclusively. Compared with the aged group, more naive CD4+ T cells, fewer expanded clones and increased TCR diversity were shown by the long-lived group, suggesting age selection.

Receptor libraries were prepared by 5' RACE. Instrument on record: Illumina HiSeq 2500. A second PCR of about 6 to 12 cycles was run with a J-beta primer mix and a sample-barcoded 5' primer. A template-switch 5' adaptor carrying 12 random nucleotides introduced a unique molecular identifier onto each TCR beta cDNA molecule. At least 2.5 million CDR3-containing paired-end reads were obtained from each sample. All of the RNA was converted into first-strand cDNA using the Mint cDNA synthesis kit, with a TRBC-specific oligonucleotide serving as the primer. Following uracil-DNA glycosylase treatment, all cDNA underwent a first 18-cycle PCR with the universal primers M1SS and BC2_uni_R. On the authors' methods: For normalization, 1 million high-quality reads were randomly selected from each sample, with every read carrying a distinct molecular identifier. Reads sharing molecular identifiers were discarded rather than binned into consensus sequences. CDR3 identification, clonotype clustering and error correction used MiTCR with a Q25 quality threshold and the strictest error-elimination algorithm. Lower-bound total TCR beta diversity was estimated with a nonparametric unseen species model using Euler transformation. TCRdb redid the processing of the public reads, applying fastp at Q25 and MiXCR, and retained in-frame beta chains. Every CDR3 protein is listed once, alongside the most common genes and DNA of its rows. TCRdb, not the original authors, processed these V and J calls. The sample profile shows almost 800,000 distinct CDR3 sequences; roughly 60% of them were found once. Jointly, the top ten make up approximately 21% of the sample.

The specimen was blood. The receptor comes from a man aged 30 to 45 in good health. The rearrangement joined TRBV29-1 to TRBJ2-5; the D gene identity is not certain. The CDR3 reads CSVESGADQETQYF. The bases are TGCAGCGTTGAATCGGGTGCGGACCAAGAGACCCAGTACTTC.